This entry lists 26 T cell receptor beta chains sequenced from one sample in a study of cytomegalovirus exposure and HLA in healthy donors. Vbeta (60) and Jbeta (13) primers were used in the PCR. Assay: immunoSEQ multiplex PCR; the TCRdb copy retains only in-frame clones and omits some. The sample carries tens of thousands of clones, about two thirds recorded once. Sequenced: PBMCs. The receptor source for this set is a human donor in good health.

The chain uses TRBV7-8 and TRBJ1-2, with D possibly TRBD1 on 6 matching bases. CDR3 length: 14 amino acids. Germline CDR1 reads SGHVS; CDR2 reads FQNEAQ. With 2 bases removed from V and 4 bases from J, the gap between germline ends came to 11 bases. In DNA form, the CDR3 reads TGTGCCAGCAGCTTACGCCAGGGGCCCTATGGCTACACCTTC. Residues: CASSLRQGPYGYTF.

This clone showed up just a few times. The genes are TRBV4-3 and TRBJ2-7; D gene unclear. Germline values: CDR1 LGHNA, CDR2 YSLEER. The CDR3 totals 16 residues. V was clipped by 0 bases and J by 0 bases, with 12 bases between them. The DNA for the CDR3 is TGCGCCAGCAGCCAAGATCCGCGAGGAAGCTCCTACGAGCAGTACTTC. Translated, it gives CASSQDPRGSSYEQYF.

This chain uses TRBV18 with TRBJ2-5; 7 bases agree with TRBD1. The length of the CDR3 is 13 residues. Looked up from germline, CDR1 is KGHSH and CDR2 is LQKENI. V was pared by 6 bases and J by 2 bases, with 3 bases of the junction left unmatched. This CDR3 reads CASSTGQQETQYF. The CDR3 nucleotides are TGTGCCAGCTCGACGGGACAGCAAGAGACCCAGTACTTC.

The V gene is TRBV5-4, the J gene TRBJ2-3; 10 bases map to TRBD2. The germline CDR1 and CDR2 sequences are SGHNT and YYREEE (reference sequence). After removal of 6 bases from V and 0 bases from J, the junction contained 13 bases not matched to a gene. The CDR3 has 18 amino acids. The CDR3 is CASNSGGPPVSSTDTQYF. CDR3 sequence (DNA): TGTGCCAGCAATAGCGGGGGGCCGCCTGTATCTAGCACAGATACGCAGTATTTT.

V is TRBV19 and J is TRBJ1-1, with 7 bases aligning to TRBD1. In germline, CDR1 is LNHDA, CDR2 SQIVND (reference sequence). The CDR3 totals 14 residues. The V and J ends lost 5 bases and 7 bases, in that order; junction bases with no gene match: 10. The CDR3, as DNA: TGTGCCAGTAGTCACGGGACAGCGAGGGGTGAAGCTTTCTTT. It translates to CASSHGTARGEAFF. Drawing the rest from reference TRBV19 and TRBJ1-1, the complete variable domain is DGGITQSPKYLFRKEGQNVTLSCEQNLNHDAMYWYRQDPGQGLRLIYYSQIVNDFQKGDIAEGYSVSREKKESFPLTVTSAQKNPTAFYLCASSHGTARGEAFFGQGTRLTVV.

The chain has TRBV2 and TRBJ1-1; 8 bases agree with TRBD1. This CDR3 spans 13 amino acids. Unmatched junction bases numbered 1, after V lost 6 bases and J lost 1 base. Germline CDR1 is SNHLY and CDR2 is FYNNEI. CDR3 sequence reads: CASSGQGNTEAFF. As DNA, the CDR3 is TGTGCCAGCAGCGGACAGGGGAACACTGAAGCTTTCTTT.

The V call is TRBV5-1, the J call TRBJ1-5; the match to TRBD1 covers 7 bases. Germline values: CDR1 SGHRS, CDR2 YFSETQ. The CDR3 contains 13 residues. The V and J ends lost 1 base and 5 bases, in that order; junction bases with no gene match: 0. The CDR3 region is CASSLQGDQPQHF. The CDR3, as DNA: TGCGCCAGCAGCTTGCAGGGGGATCAGCCCCAGCATTTT. The full variable domain, with the rest looked up from reference TRBV5-1 and TRBJ1-5, is KAGVTQTPRYLIKTRGQQVTLSCSPISGHRSVSWYQQTPGQGLQFLFEYFSETQRNKGNFPGRFSGRQFSNSRSEMNVSTLELGDSALYLCASSLQGDQPQHFGDGTRLSIL.

The chain combines TRBV11-3 with TRBJ2-7, with TRBD2 as a possible D gene (5 bases). V was cut by 5 bases and J by 3 bases, with 17 bases left in between. This CDR3 comprises 15 residues. Germline CDR1 SGHNT, CDR2 YENEEA. CDR3 residues: CASSPYHEGGYEQYF. As DNA, the CDR3 is TGTGCCAGCAGCCCCTACCACGAGGGCGGCTACGAGCAGTACTTC.

Only a few counts were recorded for this clone. The rearrangement uses TRBV12-5 and TRBJ1-1, with 7 nucleotides matching TRBD1. In germline, CDR1 is LGHNT, CDR2 FRNRAP. The V segment lost 3 bases and the J segment 1 base; nucleotides outside the gene matches: 2. The CDR3 has 14 residues. CDR3 DNA: TGTGCTAGTGGTTTTGGGACAGCGAACACTGAAGCTTTCTTT. Its protein product is CASGFGTANTEAFF.

This chain links TRBV4-3 with TRBJ2-1; 12 nucleotides match TRBD2. The junction had 7 bases not matched to a gene; V was cut back by 0 bases and J by 7 bases. The CDR3 extends over 17 amino acids. Per germline, CDR1 LGHNA and CDR2 YSLEER. Here the CDR3 reads CASSQDTRGLAGNEQFF. CDR3 sequence (DNA): TGCGCCAGCAGCCAAGATACAAGAGGACTAGCGGGGAATGAGCAGTTCTTC.

The chain couples TRBV9 to TRBJ2-7; D might be TRBD1 (5 bases). In germline, CDR1 is SGDLS, CDR2 YYNGEE. Trimming shortened V by 0 bases and J by 2 bases, and 9 bases separated the two germline ends. This CDR3 is 14 amino acids long. The CDR3 coding sequence is TGTGCCAGCAGCGTAGACGTCAGGGCCTACGAGCAGTACTTC. Translation: CASSVDVRAYEQYF.

V usage is TRBV2 and J usage is TRBJ1-3; TRBD1 might be the D (6 bases). Germline assignment: CDR1 SNHLY and CDR2 FYNNEI. The CDR3 consists of 16 residues. V lost 3 bases and J lost 0, with 12 bases in between. The CDR3 DNA is TGTGCCAGCAGTGAGTATGGACAGAGCTCTGGAAACACCATATATTTT. Translated: CASSEYGQSSGNTIYF.

The chain has TRBV5-1 and TRBJ2-7, with D possibly TRBD1 on 6 matching bases. The CDR3 consists of 16 residues. V was shortened by 4 bases and J by 3 bases, with 20 bases between the two germline ends. Germline V gene lookup returns CDR1 SGHRS and CDR2 YFSETQ. The CDR3 bases are TGCGCCAGCAGCCCTCTGGACAGTATATACTTCTACGAGCAGTACTTC. It codes for CASSPLDSIYFYEQYF.

The chain combines TRBV9 with TRBJ1-2; D is possibly TRBD1 (5 bases). Deletions cut 0 bases from V and 10 bases from J, with 10 bases between. This CDR3 has 12 amino acids. Germline V gene sequence: CDR1 SGDLS, CDR2 YYNGEE. The CDR3 here is CASSVVGRAYTF. DNA of the CDR3: TGTGCCAGCAGCGTAGTGGGCAGGGCCTACACCTTC.

The gene calls are TRBV7-2 and TRBJ2-1, with D tentatively TRBD2 (5 bases). Trimming pared 5 bases from V and 10 bases from J, leaving 18 bases between. The germline V gene encodes CDR1 SGHTA and CDR2 FQGNSA. The CDR3 length is 14 residues. In DNA, the CDR3 is TGTGCCAGCAGCCCTGAATCGTACCGGGGAGAGCAGTTCTTC. Translating it yields CASSPESYRGEQFF.

The V gene is TRBV5-4, the J gene TRBJ1-1; tentatively, D is TRBD1 (5 bases). Per the germline V gene, CDR1 is SGHNT and CDR2 is YYREEE (reference sequence). With 1 base removed from V and 1 base from J, the gap between germline ends came to 8 bases. This CDR3 has 14 amino acids. The CDR3 bases are TGTGCCAGCAGCTTGCCCGGGGGGAACACTGAAGCTTTCTTT. Protein product: CASSLPGGNTEAFF.

J is TRBJ1-1 and V is TRBV5-1; D not certain. Germline V gene lookup returns CDR1 SGHRS and CDR2 YFSETQ. The CDR3 is 14 residues long. Trimming shortened V by 0 bases and J by 0 bases, and 6 bases separated the two germline ends. CDR3 bases: TGCGCCAGCAGCTTGGGAGGGATGAACACTGAAGCTTTCTTT. It translates to CASSLGGMNTEAFF.

The chain couples TRBV7-2 to TRBJ1-2; no clear D. Germline V gene lookup returns CDR1 SGHTA and CDR2 FQGNSA. With 4 bases removed from V and 7 bases from J, the gap between germline ends came to 19 bases. The CDR3 runs 15 residues. CDR3 sequence: CASSSEGGRVTGYTF. CDR3 coding DNA: TGTGCCAGCAGCTCGGAAGGAGGGAGGGTGACTGGCTACACCTTC.

This clone has more than one count but fewer than ten. This chain links TRBV9 with TRBJ2-7, with a tentative D call TRBD2 (6 bases). The germline CDR1 and CDR2 sequences are SGDLS and YYNGEE. This CDR3 region has 12 residues. The V gene lost 3 bases and the J gene lost 7 bases, with 11 bases spanning the gap. CDR3 sequence: CASSGVAGEQYF. CDR3 coding DNA: TGTGCCAGCAGCGGGGTGGCGGGGGAGCAGTACTTC.

This clone was detected only a few times. The CDR3 DNA sequence: TGTGCCATCAGTGTGACAGGGAGAGGCTACGAGCAGTACTTC. This encodes CAISVTGRGYEQYF. This chain connects TRBV10-3 to TRBJ2-7; TRBD1 matches at 7 bases. The CDR3 runs 14 residues. The germline V gene has CDR1 ENHRY and CDR2 SYGVKD. Trimming at V came to 4 bases and at J to 3 bases, leaving 6 bases not matched to a gene.

This clone was observed a few times. The V call is TRBV15, the J call TRBJ2-1, with TRBD2 matching over 9 bases. Trimming took 7 bases from V and 5 from J; bases not matched to a gene: 15. Per germline, CDR1 LNHNV and CDR2 YYDKDF (reference sequence). The CDR3 spans 17 residues. CDR3 sequence (DNA): TGTGCCACCATCAAACGAAGTTGGCTAGCGGGAAACAATGAGCAGTTCTTC. Protein: CATIKRSWLAGNNEQFF.

The gene calls are TRBV19 and TRBJ2-3, with 11 bases that match TRBD2. Germline CDR1 is LNHDA and CDR2 is SQIVND (reference sequence). J lost 4 bases, V lost 6 bases, and 3 bases had no gene match. This CDR3 is 14 amino acids long. The CDR3 is CASSLAGGPDTQYF. CDR3 bases: TGTGCCAGTAGCCTAGCGGGGGGTCCAGATACGCAGTATTTT.

This chain links TRBV7-2 with TRBJ2-2; no firm D call. From germline, CDR1 is SGHTA and CDR2 FQGNSA. Trimming left V 1 base short and J 0 bases short, with 6 bases between. This CDR3 contains 15 residues. CDR3 sequence: CASSLEQSNTGELFF. The CDR3 region has the DNA TGTGCCAGCAGCTTAGAACAGTCGAACACCGGGGAGCTGTTTTTT.

The J gene is TRBJ2-5, the V gene TRBV19, with TRBD1 identical over 8 bases. CDR3 length: 17 residues. V trimming: 4 bases; J trimming: 5 bases; junction bases outside the gene matches: 15. Germline V gene lookup returns CDR1 LNHDA and CDR2 SQIVND (reference sequence). In DNA form, the CDR3 reads TGTGCCAGTAGTACGGGGACAGGAAGGGCACCGTGGGAGACCCAGTACTTC. Protein sequence: CASSTGTGRAPWETQYF. The variable domain in full, completed from reference TRBV19 and TRBJ2-5, reads DGGITQSPKYLFRKEGQNVTLSCEQNLNHDAMYWYRQDPGQGLRLIYYSQIVNDFQKGDIAEGYSVSREKKESFPLTVTSAQKNPTAFYLCASSTGTGRAPWETQYFGPGTRLLVL.

The chain couples TRBV7-9 to TRBJ1-2; 12 bases match TRBD1. CDR1 and CDR2 from the germline V gene are SEHNR and FQNEAQ (reference sequence). Losses at the gene ends were 5 bases for V and 7 bases for J; bases not matched to a gene: 8. CDR3 length: 15 amino acids. CDR3 nucleotides: TGTGCCAGCAGCCCCCGGGACAGGGGGCTAAGTGGCTACACCTTC. Translating it yields CASSPRDRGLSGYTF.

V gene TRBV9 combines with J gene TRBJ2-1; possibly TRBD2 for D (5 bases). Trimming removed 1 base from V and 5 bases from J, with 10 bases in between. Germline-derived CDR1 and CDR2 are SGDLS and YYNGEE. There are 14 residues in the CDR3. The CDR3 reads CASSVQGRDNEQFF. For the CDR3, the DNA is TGTGCCAGCAGCGTACAAGGGAGAGACAATGAGCAGTTCTTC.